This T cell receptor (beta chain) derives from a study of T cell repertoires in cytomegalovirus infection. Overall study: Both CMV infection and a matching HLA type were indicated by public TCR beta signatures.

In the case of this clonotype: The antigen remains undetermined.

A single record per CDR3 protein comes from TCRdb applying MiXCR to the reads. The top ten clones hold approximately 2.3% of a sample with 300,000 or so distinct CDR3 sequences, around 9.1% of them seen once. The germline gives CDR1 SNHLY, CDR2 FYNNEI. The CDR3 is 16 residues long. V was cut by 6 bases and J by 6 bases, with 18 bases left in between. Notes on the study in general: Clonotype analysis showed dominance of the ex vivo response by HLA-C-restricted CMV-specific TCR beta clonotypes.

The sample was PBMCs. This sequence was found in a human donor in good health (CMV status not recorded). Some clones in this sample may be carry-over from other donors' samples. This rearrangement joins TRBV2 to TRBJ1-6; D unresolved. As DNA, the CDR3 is TGTGCCAGCAGAGTGTTTCCGACGGTACCTAATTCACCCCTCCACTTT. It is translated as CASRVFPTVPNSPLHF.